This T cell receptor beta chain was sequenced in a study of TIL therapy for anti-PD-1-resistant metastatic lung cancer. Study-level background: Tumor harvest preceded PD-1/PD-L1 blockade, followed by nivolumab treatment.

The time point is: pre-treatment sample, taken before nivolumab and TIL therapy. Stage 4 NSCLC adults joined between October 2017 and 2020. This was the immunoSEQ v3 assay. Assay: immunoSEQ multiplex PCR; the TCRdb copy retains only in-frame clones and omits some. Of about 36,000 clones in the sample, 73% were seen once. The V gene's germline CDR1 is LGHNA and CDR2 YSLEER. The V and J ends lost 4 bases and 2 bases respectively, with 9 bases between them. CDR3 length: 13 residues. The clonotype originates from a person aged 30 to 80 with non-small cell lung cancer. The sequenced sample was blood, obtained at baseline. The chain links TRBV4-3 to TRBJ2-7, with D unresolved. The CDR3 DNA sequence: TGCGCCAGCAGCCCCGGCCGTGCCTACGAGCAGTACTTC. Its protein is CASSPGRAYEQYF.